Shown below are 24 T cell receptor beta chains from a single sample sequenced in a study of cytomegalovirus exposure and HLA in healthy donors. The PCR made use of 60 Vbeta and 13 Jbeta primers. Generated by immunoSEQ multiplex PCR, the TCRdb table keeps only in-frame clones and is missing some. In the table there are about 100,000 clones, roughly 70% of which are singletons. Sequencing was carried out using PBMCs. Every receptor here comes from a woman younger than 35 in good health and CMV-seropositive.

This clone has just a few counts. This sequence joins TRBV18 and TRBJ1-1; TRBD1 is a possible D gene (5 bases). The V end was cut by 3 bases, the J end by 0 bases, with 14 bases between. The germline CDR1 and CDR2 sequences are KGHSH and LQKENI. The CDR3 is 16 residues long. DNA for the CDR3: TGTGCCAGCTCACCTCTCGAAGGGGCCATGAACACTGAAGCTTTCTTT. This gives the protein CASSPLEGAMNTEAFF.

In this sample, this clone turned up a few times. The CDR3 protein is CASSLAGYEQYF. The CDR3 nucleotides read TGTGCCAGCAGCCTAGCCGGGTACGAGCAGTACTTC. The V and J genes are TRBV6-1 and TRBJ2-7, with D possibly matching TRBD2 (5 bases). This CDR3 is 12 amino acids long. Deletions cut 6 bases from V and 4 bases from J, with 10 bases between. CDR1 is MNHNS, CDR2 SASEGT, per germline.

The rearrangement uses TRBV5-1 and TRBJ2-4; D might be TRBD2 (5 bases). The ends were cut back, 2 bases at V and 7 bases at J, with 10 bases in the middle. The V gene's germline CDR1 is SGHRS and CDR2 YFSETQ. The CDR3 runs 13 residues. CDR3 DNA sequence: TGCGCCAGCAGCTTCGAGGGTGTCAACATTCAGTACTTC. Translating gives CASSFEGVNIQYF. Complete variable domain (other parts from reference TRBV5-1 and TRBJ2-4): KAGVTQTPRYLIKTRGQQVTLSCSPISGHRSVSWYQQTPGQGLQFLFEYFSETQRNKGNFPGRFSGRQFSNSRSEMNVSTLELGDSALYLCASSFEGVNIQYFGAGTRLSVL.

V gene TRBV28 combines with J gene TRBJ2-7; D unclear. The CDR3 consists of 15 residues. The germline V and J ends were trimmed by 6 bases and 0 bases, with 15 bases remaining between them. Germline assignment: CDR1 MDHEN and CDR2 SYDVKM. CDR3 sequence: CASSRLGFYSYEQYF. CDR3 nucleotide sequence: TGTGCCAGCAGCCGCCTAGGTTTCTACTCCTACGAGCAGTACTTC.

The genes are TRBV7-2 and TRBJ2-7, with TRBD1 identical over 8 bases. Germline values: CDR1 SGHTA, CDR2 FQGNSA. The CDR3 is 14 amino acids. V dropped 6 bases and J dropped 4; count of bases not matched to a gene: 8. In nucleotides, the CDR3 is TGTGCCAGCAGTTCTTACAGGGGGTATTACGAGCAGTACTTC. Its translation is CASSSYRGYYEQYF.

V is TRBV7-8 and J is TRBJ1-4; D possibly corresponds to TRBD1 (5 bases). V lost 0 bases, J lost 1 base, and 9 bases lay in between. Germline V gives CDR1 SGHVS, CDR2 FQNEAQ. The length of the CDR3 is 16 residues. The CDR3 loop is CASSLAFDRTNEKLFF. CDR3 in DNA: TGTGCCAGCAGCTTAGCTTTCGACAGAACTAATGAAAAACTGTTTTTT.

The rearrangement uses TRBV6-1 and TRBJ1-2; D may be TRBD1 (6 bases). V dropped 7 bases and J dropped 3 bases, with 15 bases sitting between them. The CDR3 extends over 14 amino acids. Looked up from germline, CDR1 is MNHNS and CDR2 is SASEGT. The CDR3 region has the DNA TGTGCCAGCATAAGGGACAACGTTGACTATGGCTACACCTTC. This gives the protein CASIRDNVDYGYTF.

The rearrangement links TRBV6-1 to TRBJ2-1; the D gene is possibly TRBD2 (6 bases). V shed 4 bases and J shed 5 bases, with 9 bases lying between them. This CDR3 has 13 amino acids. Germline CDR1 reads MNHNS; CDR2 reads SASEGT. The CDR3 region is CASSGGLDNEQFF. In DNA form, the CDR3 reads TGTGCCAGCAGTGGGGGACTTGACAATGAGCAGTTCTTC.

The chain joins TRBV27 to TRBJ2-1; TRBD1 matches 8 bases. The V gene's germline CDR1 is MNHEY and CDR2 SMNVEV (reference sequence). This CDR3 spans 14 amino acids. Trimming cost V 2 bases and J 4 bases; bases outside gene matches: 1. CDR3 residues: CASSLQGAYNEQFF. CDR3 sequence (DNA): TGTGCCAGCAGTTTACAGGGGGCTTACAATGAGCAGTTCTTC.

The V and J genes are TRBV6-5 and TRBJ2-7; 9 bases line up with TRBD1. The CDR3 covers 14 residues. The trim removed 5 bases at V and 6 bases at J, leaving 8 bases unmatched. Germline V gives CDR1 MNHEY, CDR2 SVGAGI. This chain's CDR3 is CASSRDRDLGEQYF. The DNA for the CDR3 is TGTGCCAGCAGTAGGGACAGGGACCTCGGCGAGCAGTACTTC.

The chain uses TRBV7-2 and TRBJ2-1, with TRBD2 as a possible D gene (5 bases). Between the trimmed V and J ends, which lost 5 bases and 6 bases, there was a span of 14 bases. This CDR3 region has 14 residues. Per germline, CDR1 SGHTA and CDR2 FQGNSA. CDR3 sequence reads: CASSNGIHLNEQFF. The CDR3 DNA reads as TGTGCCAGCAGCAACGGGATCCACCTCAATGAGCAGTTCTTC. The variable domain in full, completed from reference TRBV7-2 and TRBJ2-1, reads GAGVSQSPSNKVTEKGKDVELRCDPISGHTALYWYRQSLGQGLEFLIYFQGNSAPDKSGLPSDRFSAERTGGSVSTLTIQRTQQEDSAVYLCASSNGIHLNEQFFGPGTRLTVL.

The chain joins TRBV4-2 to TRBJ2-5; D is possibly TRBD2 (6 bases). TRBJ2-7 explains the end of the DNA better; the J call may be wrong. The CDR3 extends over 16 amino acids. Looked up from germline, CDR1 is LGHNA and CDR2 is YNFKEQ. The CDR3 DNA reads as TGTGCCAGCAGCCCCCAGGGAGGAGACGGTTCCTACGAGCAGTACTTC. Protein sequence: CASSPQGGDGSYEQYF.

V usage is TRBV7-9 and J usage is TRBJ2-7, with D perhaps TRBD2 (6 bases). V shed 1 base and J shed 7 bases, with 11 bases lying between them. CDR3 length: 13 amino acids. Germline CDR1 is SEHNR and CDR2 is FQNEAQ (reference sequence). The CDR3 bases are TGTGCCAGCAGCTTAGGCGGGGAACGAGAGCAGTACTTC. Protein: CASSLGGEREQYF.

This clone was counted a few times. This chain uses TRBV18 with TRBJ2-7, with 7 bases fitting TRBD1. The length of the CDR3 is 15 residues. Germline CDR1 and CDR2: KGHSH and LQKENI. V shed 5 bases and J 0 bases; nucleotides not matched to a gene: 7. The CDR3 spells CASSELGQFSYEQYF. The DNA of the CDR3 is TGTGCCAGCTCAGAACTGGGACAGTTCTCCTACGAGCAGTACTTC.

The sample holds a few counts of this clone. The V and J genes are TRBV6-1 and TRBJ2-1; TRBD2 matches at 10 bases. Germline loops: CDR1 MNHNS, CDR2 SASEGT. Trimming at V came to 6 bases and at J to 5 bases, leaving 7 bases not matched to a gene. The CDR3 consists of 15 residues. CDR3 in amino acids: CASSRTSGSDNEQFF. The CDR3 region has the DNA TGTGCCAGCAGCCGGACTAGCGGCTCGGACAATGAGCAGTTCTTC.

This chain connects TRBV27 to TRBJ2-3; D possibly corresponds to TRBD2 (5 bases). Germline CDR1 reads MNHEY; CDR2 reads SMNVEV (reference sequence). The ends were cut back, 3 bases at V and 3 bases at J, with 7 bases in the middle. The CDR3 extends over 13 amino acids. As DNA, the CDR3 is TGTGCCAGCAGTTTCCCGGGGACAGATACGCAGTATTTT. It codes for CASSFPGTDTQYF.

The chain joins TRBV27 to TRBJ2-2; maybe TRBD1 (6 bases). The CDR3 is 15 amino acids. The V and J ends lost 3 bases and 6 bases respectively, with 14 bases between them. Germline CDR1 and CDR2: MNHEY and SMNVEV (reference sequence). The CDR3 sequence is CASSLTQGSAGELFF. The DNA for the CDR3 is TGTGCCAGCAGTTTGACGCAGGGGAGCGCCGGGGAGCTGTTTTTT.

The gene calls are TRBV2 and TRBJ1-1; unclear D gene. Germline loops: CDR1 SNHLY, CDR2 FYNNEI. The V end was cut by 5 bases, the J end by 0 bases, with 16 bases between. There are 16 residues in the CDR3. The CDR3 here is CASSPGLTRMNTEAFF. For the CDR3, the DNA is TGTGCCAGCAGTCCCGGCCTGACACGGATGAACACTGAAGCTTTCTTT.

The CDR3 is CASSFSSGSYTGELFF. The CDR3 DNA reads as TGTGCCAGCAGTTTCTCTAGCGGGTCCTACACCGGGGAGCTGTTTTTT. The chain recombines TRBV6-5 with TRBJ2-2, with TRBD2 matching 8 bases. Germline trimming cut 4 bases from V and 3 bases from J; bases unmatched to any gene: 7. CDR1 and CDR2 from the germline V gene are MNHEY and SVGAGI. The length of the CDR3 is 16 residues.

The chain couples TRBV27 to TRBJ1-5; D gene uncertain. The V end was cut by 2 bases, the J end by 0 bases, with 5 bases between. The V gene's germline CDR1 is MNHEY and CDR2 SMNVEV (reference sequence). The CDR3 loop spans 14 amino acids. The CDR3 spells CASSLAYSNQPQHF. The CDR3 region has the DNA TGTGCCAGCAGTTTAGCCTATAGCAATCAGCCCCAGCATTTT.

The J gene is TRBJ2-3, the V gene TRBV5-1; 10 bases are a match to TRBD1. Per germline, CDR1 SGHRS and CDR2 YFSETQ. V lost 4 bases and J lost 3; bases outside the gene matches: 5. There are 15 residues in the CDR3. The DNA of the CDR3 is TGCGCCAGCAGCATGCCGGGACAGGGGACAGATACGCAGTATTTT. It translates to CASSMPGQGTDTQYF. Drawing the rest from reference TRBV5-1 and TRBJ2-3, the complete variable domain is KAGVTQTPRYLIKTRGQQVTLSCSPISGHRSVSWYQQTPGQGLQFLFEYFSETQRNKGNFPGRFSGRQFSNSRSEMNVSTLELGDSALYLCASSMPGQGTDTQYFGPGTRLTVL.

The gene calls are TRBV2 and TRBJ2-7; 7 bases fit TRBD2. J was trimmed by 3 bases and V by 6 bases; bases with no gene match: 17. The CDR3 is made up of 17 amino acids. Germline V gene data show CDR1 as SNHLY and CDR2 as FYNNEI. The CDR3 region is CASSTSPRLREVYEQYF. CDR3 sequence (DNA): TGTGCCAGCAGCACATCACCCCGCCTCCGGGAGGTCTACGAGCAGTACTTC.

This rearrangement joins TRBV7-9 to TRBJ2-7; a possible D gene is TRBD1 (6 bases). The CDR3 consists of 13 residues. Germline V CDR1 and CDR2: SEHNR, FQNEAQ (reference sequence). With 0 bases removed from V and 4 bases from J, the gap between germline ends came to 7 bases. The CDR3 nucleotides are TGTGCCAGCAGCTTAGCGCAGGGGTACGAGCAGTACTTC. It is translated as CASSLAQGYEQYF.

This clone was picked up a small number of times. V and J are TRBV6-5 and TRBJ2-7; possibly TRBD2 for D (5 bases). The V gene lost 8 bases and the J gene lost 7 bases, with 9 bases spanning the gap. The CDR3 spans 10 residues. The germline V gene encodes CDR1 MNHEY and CDR2 SVGAGI. CDR3 protein: CASGRGEQYF. The CDR3 nucleotides are TGTGCCAGCGGGCGAGGGGAGCAGTACTTC.